This T cell receptor (beta chain) was obtained from a study of post-analysis software for immune sequencing data. In regard to this clonotype: Its antigen is still unknown. An end of the junction differs from the germline gene, which may be a read error.

Sequencing libraries made from TCR beta cDNA carried unique molecular identifiers. MiXCR was run by TCRdb on the PCR reads, yielding one entry per CDR3 protein. Of about 820,000 distinct CDR3 sequences listed, roughly 50% were seen once; the top ten hold approximately 4.2%. Germline V gene sequence: CDR1 SSHAT, CDR2 FNYEAQ (reference sequence). This CDR3 contains 18 residues. Study results and limitations: Samples made in the same batch grouped tightly together by F measure. Elevated frequency relative to controls characterized several TRBV segments in patients, TRBV5-6, TRBV5-1 and TRBV20-1 among them.

The V call is TRBV7-7, the J call TRBJ2-3; TRBD2 aligns across 10 bases. The TCR originated in a girl between 10 and 17 years old with multiple sclerosis. The sample was blood. CDR3 sequence reads: CASSLGASGSFGADTQYF. DNA for the CDR3: TGTGCTAGCAGCTTAGGGGCTAGCGGGAGTTTTGGCGCAGATACGCAGTATTTT.